The 21 T cell receptor beta chains below come from one sample, sequenced in a study of OX40 agonist ivuxolimab in advanced cancers. Here immunoSEQ multiplex PCR was the method, and the copy in TCRdb shows in-frame clones only, minus some. The data contain approximately 27,000 clones, approximately 84% of them singletons. Source: CD4+ or CD8+ T cells sorted from blood, taken in a trial of the OX40 agonist ivuxolimab. The origin of the receptors is an adult with an advanced solid tumor such as melanoma, head and neck, liver or kidney cancer.

The rearrangement uses TRBV9 and TRBJ1-4; no clear D gene. Trimming pared 4 bases from V and 5 bases from J, leaving 15 bases between. The CDR3 is 15 amino acids. Germline V lookup: CDR1 SGDLS, CDR2 YYNGEE. CDR3 DNA sequence: TGTGCCAGCAGCCCAGGTTTCGCCCCCAATGAAAAACTGTTTTTT. This encodes CASSPGFAPNEKLFF.

Notes on this clone: Compared with germline, one end of the junction differs, possibly owing to a read error. This sample includes further DNA sequences coding for the same CDR3. The V gene is TRBV27, the J gene TRBJ2-7; 7 bases are shared with TRBD1. The CDR3 has 14 residues. The germline V gene has CDR1 MNHEY and CDR2 SMNVEV (reference sequence). This chain's CDR3 is CASSSRGGEDEQYF. Written as DNA, the CDR3 is TGTGCCAGCAGTTCGAGAGGGGGCGAAGACGAGCAATACTTC.

V is TRBV6-5 and J is TRBJ2-2; 9 bases are shared with TRBD2. Germline loops: CDR1 MNHEY, CDR2 SVGAGI. Losses at the gene ends were 2 bases for V and 1 base for J; bases not matched to a gene: 2. The CDR3 totals 16 residues. Here the CDR3 DNA reads TGTGCCAGCAGTTACGGGCGGGAGGGGAACACCGGGGAGCTGTTTTTT. Protein sequence: CASSYGREGNTGELFF.

The V and J genes are TRBV18 and TRBJ1-4; tentatively, D is TRBD1 (6 bases). The CDR3 spans 15 residues. Germline V gene lookup returns CDR1 KGHSH and CDR2 LQKENI. The V end was cut by 4 bases, the J end by 4 bases, with 13 bases between. Here the CDR3 DNA reads TGTGCCAGCTCACGTTCAACAGGGTTTAATGAAAAACTGTTTTTT. It encodes CASSRSTGFNEKLFF.

Regarding this clone: Relative to the germline gene, one junction end is altered; a read error may explain this. The chain employs TRBV7-7 and TRBJ1-1, with unresolved D. The CDR3 length is 12 residues. Per the germline V gene, CDR1 is SSHAT and CDR2 is FNYEAQ (reference sequence). CDR3 loop: CASRPLEGEAFF. DNA of the CDR3: TGTGCTAGCAGACCTTTAGAGGGTGAAGCTTTCTTT.

The chain has TRBV7-6 and TRBJ2-3; 13 bases agree with TRBD2. The junction had 10 bases not matched to a gene; V was cut back by 4 bases and J by 6 bases. This CDR3 is 17 amino acids long. Germline CDR1 reads SGHVS; CDR2 reads FNYEAQ. The CDR3 sequence: CASSSSGLAGVFDTQYF. The CDR3, as DNA: TGTGCCAGCAGCTCGAGCGGACTAGCGGGAGTTTTCGATACGCAGTATTTT.

This chain links TRBV9 with TRBJ2-1; TRBD2 aligns across 7 bases. Losses at the gene ends were 3 bases for V and 5 bases for J; bases not matched to a gene: 17. The CDR3 loop spans 18 amino acids. Germline-derived CDR1 and CDR2 are SGDLS and YYNGEE. The DNA of the CDR3 is TGTGCCAGCAGCGGAGACCCCACGGCTAGCGGACCCAACAATGAGCAGTTCTTC. Encoded protein: CASSGDPTASGPNNEQFF.

About this clone itself: A much larger clone lies one base from this, so it may be a read error. This chain links TRBV7-9 with TRBJ2-7, with 8 bases fitting TRBD2. V shed 5 bases, J shed 6 bases, and the junction held 9 bases outside the gene matches. Germline loops: CDR1 SEHNR, CDR2 FQNEAQ (reference sequence). The CDR3 length is 14 residues. The CDR3 DNA follows: TGTGCCAGCAGCCCCAGCGGGAGTTATCGCGAGCAGTACTTC. The encoded protein is CASSPSGSYREQYF.

The rearrangement uses TRBV5-7 and TRBJ2-7; TRBD1 aligns across 10 bases. TRBV5-7 is annotated as an ORF whose role is uncertain. The CDR3 covers 17 residues. V was pared by 2 bases and J by 4 bases, with 12 bases of the junction left unmatched. The CDR3 nucleotides read TGTGCCAGCAGCTTTTGTGTTTTGGGACAGGGGCTATACGAGCAGTACTTC. Translated, it gives CASSFCVLGQGLYEQYF.

The rearrangement uses TRBV9 and TRBJ2-7, with 7 bases that match TRBD1. CDR1 is SGDLS and CDR2 is YYNGEE in the germline V gene. V lost 4 bases and J lost 2; bases outside the gene matches: 6. This CDR3 is 14 amino acids long. CDR3 loop: CASSLGQDPYEQYF. CDR3 DNA: TGTGCCAGCAGCCTAGGACAGGACCCCTACGAGCAGTACTTC.

The chain employs TRBV9 and TRBJ2-4, with D perhaps matching TRBD2 (7 bases). CDR3 length equals 14 residues. The V gene's germline CDR1 is SGDLS and CDR2 YYNGEE. Trimming pared 10 bases from V and 3 bases from J, leaving 17 bases between. CDR3: CASGAGEGKNIQYF. The DNA of the CDR3 is TGTGCCTCGGGGGCGGGAGAGGGCAAAAACATTCAGTACTTC.

The J gene is TRBJ1-2, the V gene TRBV7-8; TRBD1 aligns across 9 bases. With V trimmed by 2 bases and J by 0 bases, 13 bases remained unmatched. Germline V gene data show CDR1 as SGHVS and CDR2 as FQNEAQ. This CDR3 is built from 19 residues. The CDR3 DNA reads as TGTGCCAGCAGCTTAACGACAGGGGGTACCATCCCAGCTAACTATGGCTACACCTTC. Translation gives CASSLTTGGTIPANYGYTF.

The gene calls are TRBV11-2 and TRBJ2-7; maybe TRBD1 (5 bases). The CDR3 length is 16 residues. V lost 1 base, J lost 6 bases, and 19 bases lay in between. Looked up from germline, CDR1 is SGHAT and CDR2 is FQNNGV. The CDR3 DNA reads TGTGCCAGCAGCTTAGGTCTAAGGCAGGGAAGCGCCGAGCAGTACTTC. Amino acid sequence: CASSLGLRQGSAEQYF. Together with reference TRBV11-2 and TRBJ2-7, the CDR3 gives the full variable domain: EAGVAQSPRYKIIEKRQSVAFWCNPISGHATLYWYQQILGQGPKLLIQFQNNGVVDDSQLPKDRFSAERLKGVDSTLKIQPAKLEDSAVYLCASSLGLRQGSAEQYFGPGTRLTVT.

The chain links TRBV5-8 to TRBJ2-1; 8 nucleotides line up with TRBD2. J lost 9 bases, V lost 4 bases, and 15 bases had no gene match. This CDR3 spans 16 amino acids. Looked up from germline, CDR1 is SGHTS and CDR2 is YDEGEE. The CDR3 loop reads CASSPPSGRIRSEQFF. CDR3 DNA sequence: TGTGCCAGCAGCCCTCCCAGCGGGAGAATTAGGAGTGAGCAGTTCTTC.

The rearrangement uses TRBV5-4 and TRBJ2-7; D unclear. The V end lost 4 bases, the J end lost 4 bases, and 15 bases lay between the germline ends. Germline V lookup: CDR1 SGHNT, CDR2 YYREEE (reference sequence). The CDR3 spans 14 residues. CDR3 protein: CASSPRFGPYEQYF. In nucleotides, the CDR3 is TGTGCCAGCAGCCCCCGGTTCGGACCGTACGAGCAGTACTTC.

This chain uses TRBV21-1 with TRBJ1-4. TRBV21-1 is marked as a pseudogene. The CDR3 contains 17 residues. Written as DNA, the CDR3 is TGTGCCAGCAGCAAATGGGGGTTCGGGCCGTCAAAGGGAGAACTGTTTTTT. Translation gives CASSKWGFGPSKGELFF.

V is TRBV19 and J is TRBJ2-3, with TRBD1 matching over 8 bases. V shed 5 bases, J shed 3 bases, and the junction held 4 bases outside the gene matches. Germline loops: CDR1 LNHDA, CDR2 SQIVND (reference sequence). CDR3 size: 14 residues. CDR3 amino acids: CASSGQGSTDTQYF. CDR3 DNA: TGTGCCAGTAGTGGACAGGGAAGTACAGATACGCAGTATTTT.

This chain links TRBV7-9 with TRBJ1-1, with no clear D. V was pared by 3 bases and J by 6 bases, with 11 bases between. CDR1 and CDR2 (germline): SEHNR, FQNEAQ (reference sequence). The CDR3 length is 13 residues. The DNA of the CDR3 is TGTGCCAGCAGCTTTGATATAGGGTCTGAAGCTTTCTTT. Its translation is CASSFDIGSEAFF. Based on the CDR3 plus reference TRBV7-9 and TRBJ1-1, the full variable domain is DTGVSQNPRHKITKRGQNVTFRCDPISEHNRLYWYRQTLGQGPEFLTYFQNEAQLEKSRLLSDRFSAERPKGSFSTLEIQRTEQGDSAMYLCASSFDIGSEAFFGQGTRLTVV.

This sequence joins TRBV11-2 and TRBJ2-3, with 7 positions matching TRBD2. CDR1 SGHAT and CDR2 FQNNGV come from the germline V gene. Trimming removed 4 bases from V and 6 bases from J; junction bases left unmatched: 16. The CDR3 loop spans 17 amino acids. CDR3 sequence: CASSSGWGGGPVDTQYF. CDR3 coding DNA: TGTGCCAGCAGCTCCGGATGGGGGGGAGGGCCCGTTGATACGCAGTATTTT.

Remarks on this clone: This CDR3 is also generated by other DNA sequences in the sample. V gene TRBV27 combines with J gene TRBJ2-7; D call uncertain. Germline loops: CDR1 MNHEY, CDR2 SMNVEV (reference sequence). The CDR3 is made up of 13 amino acids. Trimming took off 3 bases at V and 2 bases at J, with 8 bases between the two ends. This chain's CDR3 is CASSLSLTYEQYF. The DNA of the CDR3 is TGTGCCAGCAGTTTGTCCCTAACCTACGAGCAGTACTTC.

The gene calls are TRBV27 and TRBJ2-2; D is perhaps TRBD2 (5 bases). This CDR3 comprises 13 residues. Trimming pared 4 bases from V and 3 bases from J, leaving 6 bases between. The germline V gene encodes CDR1 MNHEY and CDR2 SMNVEV (reference sequence). In DNA, the CDR3 is TGTGCCAGCAGTTGGACTCACACCGGGGAGCTGTTTTTT. Translating gives CASSWTHTGELFF.